This T cell receptor (beta chain) derives from a study of T cells after somatic rescue of genetic block. Some clones are missing from TCRdb's copy, which holds only in-frame ones; the method was immunoSEQ multiplex PCR. Of 110,000 or so clones listed, 90% to 95% are singletons. The CDR3 totals 15 residues. V dropped 1 base and J dropped 2 bases, with 12 bases sitting between them. Looked up from germline, CDR1 is LNHDA and CDR2 is SQIVND (reference sequence). This clonotype originated in a woman under 30. Input material: peripheral blood mononuclear cells (PBMCs). V usage is TRBV19 and J usage is TRBJ2-7; either TRBD1 or TRBD2 may supply D (5 bases each). CDR3 nucleotide sequence: TGTGCCAGTAGTATAGGGGGGAGAGGCGCCTACGAGCAGTACTTC. Translation: CASSIGGRGAYEQYF. Full variable domain (missing parts from reference TRBV19 and TRBJ2-7): DGGITQSPKYLFRKEGQNVTLSCEQNLNHDAMYWYRQDPGQGLRLIYYSQIVNDFQKGDIAEGYSVSREKKESFPLTVTSAQKNPTAFYLCASSIGGRGAYEQYFGPGTRLTVT.